These T cell receptor beta chains were read from a single sample in a study of T cell responses to AZD1222 COVID-19 vaccine. The method was immunoSEQ multiplex PCR; TCRdb's version includes in-frame clones alone and lacks a portion of them. The sample gives 90,000 to 150,000 clones, about 86% of which show up once; about 3% is in the top ten. The source material was peripheral blood, sampled 28 days after the second AZD1222 dose. The receptors derive from an adult who received the AZD1222 COVID-19 vaccine. The CDR3 runs from the conserved cysteine through the conserved F or W. A D gene is named only where the DNA matches it firmly. The listing skips clone size in some rows; elsewhere it reads once, few, many or a size class.

d_call	v_call	j_call	clone_size	cdr3_nt	cdr3_aa
-	TRBV7-2	TRBJ1-3	-	TGTGCCAGCAGCTTAGGATGGGGCAGCTCTGGAAACACCATATATTTT	CASSLGWGSSGNTIYF
-	TRBV12-3/TRBV12-4	TRBJ1-3	few	TGTGCCAGCAGTTTACACTCTGGAAACACCATATATTTT	CASSLHSGNTIYF
-	TRBV11-1	TRBJ2-3	-	TGTGCCAGCAGCTTAATGTCAGGGGCCGATACGCAGTATTTT	CASSLMSGADTQYF
-	TRBV25-1	TRBJ1-4	-	TGTGCCAGCGGCGCGGCTGGGGGAGATGAAAAACTGTTTTTT	CASGAAGGDEKLFF
TRBD1	TRBV28	TRBJ2-7	-	TGTGCCAGCAGTTCTCGGGACAGGGACTACGAGCAGTACTTC	CASSSRDRDYEQYF
-	TRBV7-9	TRBJ1-4	-	TGTGCCAGCAGCTCCTTTGGGACCACAGAAGAAAAACTGTTTTTT	CASSSFGTTEEKLFF
-	TRBV2	TRBJ2-2	-	TGTGCCAGCAAGCCTTCGGCGTCGGTCACCGGGGAGCTGTTTTTT	CASKPSASVTGELFF
TRBD1	TRBV7-8	TRBJ2-1	few	TGTGCCAGCAGCGCTAGACAGGGGCCATCGAATGAGCAGTTCTTC	CASSARQGPSNEQFF
-	TRBV30	TRBJ1-4	-	TGTGCCTGGACAGGGTTCGGAGTTGAAAAACTGTTTTTT	CAWTGFGVEKLFF
-	TRBV18	TRBJ1-6	-	TGTGCCAGCTCAAAACAGACGGCGAGCTCCTATAATTCACCCCTCCACTTT	CASSKQTASSYNSPLHF
-	TRBV24-1	TRBJ2-2	-	TGTGCTTCGGGCGAAGCGAACACCGGGGAGCTGTTTTTT	CASGEANTGELFF
-	TRBV7-9	TRBJ1-2	-	TGTGCCAGCAGCAGGACAGTCGATGGCTACACCTTC	CASSRTVDGYTF
TRBD1	TRBV7-9	TRBJ1-3	-	TGTGCCAGCAGCGAGGGGGCGTTCTCTGGAAACACCATATATTTT	CASSEGAFSGNTIYF
TRBD1	TRBV5-1	TRBJ1-2	-	TGCGCCAGCAGCTTCAACCCCAGGGGGGGGTATGGCTACACCTTC	CASSFNPRGGYGYTF
-	TRBV19	TRBJ1-4	-	TGTGCCAGTAGTATCGGCAGGGGCTCTAATGAAAAACTGTTTTTT	CASSIGRGSNEKLFF
-	TRBV15	TRBJ2-7	-	TGTGCCACCAGCAGAGACAGTTACGAGCAGTACTTC	CATSRDSYEQYF
TRBD1	TRBV19	TRBJ1-6	-	TGTGCCAGTAGTATGGGACAGAGCAATTCACCCCTCCACTTT	CASSMGQSNSPLHF
TRBD1	TRBV6-6	TRBJ2-2	-	TGTGCCAGCAGTTACGGACAGGCGGGCACCGGGGAGCTGTTTTTT	CASSYGQAGTGELFF
TRBD2	TRBV5-1	TRBJ2-3	-	TGCGCCAGCAGCTTGGGGGCGCGCGGGGGGGCCGGGGGCACAGATACGCAGTATTTT	CASSLGARGGAGGTDTQYF
-	TRBV11-3	TRBJ2-3	-	TGTGCCAGCAGCTTAGATCAAGGGGAGGTAGGCACAGATACGCAGTATTTT	CASSLDQGEVGTDTQYF
-	TRBV5-4	TRBJ2-3	-	TGTGCCAGCAGCCTAAAACAGGTTTATAGCACAGATACGCAGTATTTT	CASSLKQVYSTDTQYF
-	TRBV4-1	TRBJ1-6	-	TGCGCCAGCAGCCCCGGGGCAGCTTATGGGTCACCCCTCCACTTT	CASSPGAAYGSPLHF
-	TRBV10-3	TRBJ2-7	-	TGTGCCATCAGGGGACATTCCTACGAGCAGTACTTC	CAIRGHSYEQYF
-	TRBV4-1	TRBJ1-6	-	TGCGCCAGCAGCCAAGACGGGCGTTCACCCCTCCACTTT	CASSQDGRSPLHF
-	TRBV4-3	TRBJ2-5	-	TGCGCCAGCAGCCAGGAGGGGGGCGTTGAAGAGACCCAGTACTTC	CASSQEGGVEETQYF
-	TRBV7-8	TRBJ2-1	-	TGTGCCAGCAGCTTAGGGGCGGAGGGCGGCAATGAGCAGTTCTTC	CASSLGAEGGNEQFF
TRBD1	TRBV12-3/TRBV12-4	TRBJ1-2	-	TGTGCCAGCAGTTTGGGACAGGGATATGGCTACACCTTC	CASSLGQGYGYTF
TRBD1	TRBV5-5	TRBJ1-1	once	TGTGCCAGCAGCCGAATAGGGACAGGGGAAGCTTTCTTT	CASSRIGTGEAFF
TRBD2	TRBV2	TRBJ2-1	-	TGTGCCAGCGTTCTACTAGCGGGGGGTTACAATGAGCAGTTCTTC	CASVLLAGGYNEQFF
TRBD1	TRBV3-1/TRBV3-2	TRBJ1-5	-	TGTGCCAGCAGCCAAGATAACAGGGGCCCCATACATTTT	CASSQDNRGPIHF
TRBD1	TRBV19	TRBJ2-7	-	TGTGCCAGTAGTGAAGCCGGGACAGGAGGATCCTACGAGCAGTACTTC	CASSEAGTGGSYEQYF
-	TRBV10-3	TRBJ1-1	once	TGTGCCATCAGTGATCACGGATCTGAAGCTTTCTTT	CAISDHGSEAFF
TRBD2	TRBV9	TRBJ2-2	-	TGTGCCAGCAGCGTAGTGCCAGCGGGGGGGAACACCGGGGAGCTGTTTTTT	CASSVVPAGGNTGELFF
-	TRBV5-1	TRBJ1-1	-	TGCGCCAGCAGCCAGGGACAGAACACTGAAGCTTTCTTT	CASSQGQNTEAFF
-	TRBV28	TRBJ1-6	-	TGTGCCAGCAGGGCCAGTAACTATAATTCACCCCTCCACTTT	CASRASNYNSPLHF
-	TRBV4-3	TRBJ2-1	-	TGCGCCAGCAGCCTCTCGCGGGGCCTACGGAATGAGCAGTTCTTC	CASSLSRGLRNEQFF
-	TRBV7-9	TRBJ2-7	once	TGTGCCAGCAGCTCTGGGCCCGGCGAGCAGTACTTC	CASSSGPGEQYF
-	TRBV15	TRBJ1-2	-	TGTGCCACCAGCACTCGGACAGAAGGATTGAACTATGGCTACACCTTC	CATSTRTEGLNYGYTF
-	TRBV7-8	TRBJ2-1	few	TGTGCCAGCAGCTTAGCCACCCCACGGGATGAGCAGTTCTTC	CASSLATPRDEQFF
-	TRBV4-2	TRBJ2-7	-	TGTGCCAGCAGCCAAGATCCCGGAATCGCCTACGAGCAGTACTTC	CASSQDPGIAYEQYF
TRBD2	TRBV7-9	TRBJ2-3	-	TGTGCCAGCAGCTTAGGGGACTACCTTAGCACAGATACGCAGTATTTT	CASSLGDYLSTDTQYF